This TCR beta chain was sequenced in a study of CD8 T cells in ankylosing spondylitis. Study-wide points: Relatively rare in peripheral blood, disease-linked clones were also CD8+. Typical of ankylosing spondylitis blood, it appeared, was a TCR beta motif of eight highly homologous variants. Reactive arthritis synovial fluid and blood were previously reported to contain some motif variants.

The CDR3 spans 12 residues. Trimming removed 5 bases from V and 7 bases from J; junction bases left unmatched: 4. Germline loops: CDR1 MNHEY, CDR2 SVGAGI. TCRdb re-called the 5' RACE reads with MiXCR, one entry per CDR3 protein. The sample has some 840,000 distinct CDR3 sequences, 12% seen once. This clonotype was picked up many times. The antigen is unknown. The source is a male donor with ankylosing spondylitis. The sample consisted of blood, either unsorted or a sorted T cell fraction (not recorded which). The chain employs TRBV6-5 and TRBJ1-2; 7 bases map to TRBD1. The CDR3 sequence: CASSRQGVGYTF. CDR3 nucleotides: TGTGCCAGCAGTCGACAGGGAGTTGGCTACACCTTC.